What follows are 14 T cell receptor beta chains derived from one specimen sequenced in a study of T cell changes during pregnancy in multiple sclerosis. Assay used: immunoSEQ multiplex PCR; TCRdb lists only in-frame clones, some missing. The sample includes about 40,000 clones, around 90% seen only once; the top ten take approximately 1.3%. Sequencing used PBMCs (not recorded whether the cells were cultured). All receptors derive from a female donor with multiple sclerosis, enrolled in a pregnancy study.

The rearrangement joins TRBV19 to TRBJ2-3, with TRBD1 as a possible D gene (6 bases). There are 12 residues in the CDR3. Germline V gives CDR1 LNHDA, CDR2 SQIVND (reference sequence). V gave up 8 bases and J gave up 4 bases, with 10 bases separating them. Written as DNA, the CDR3 is TGTGCCAGTTCCCAGGGGCCAGATACGCAGTATTTT. Residues: CASSQGPDTQYF.

This clone was seen just once. This CDR3 is CAWKVVSGRSNTGELFF. The DNA of the CDR3 is TGTGCCTGGAAGGTGGTGAGCGGGAGATCGAACACCGGGGAGCTGTTTTTT. This rearrangement joins TRBV30 to TRBJ2-2, with 8 bases aligning to TRBD2. Trimming cost V 4 bases and J 0 bases; bases outside gene matches: 10. This CDR3 has 17 residues. CDR1 is GTSNPN and CDR2 is SVGIG in the germline V gene (reference sequence).

This rearrangement joins TRBV19 to TRBJ2-7; D gene uncertain. Germline CDR1 and CDR2: LNHDA and SQIVND (reference sequence). The CDR3 has 14 amino acids. Trimming took off 1 base at V and 2 bases at J, with 9 bases between the two ends. CDR3: CASSIVGDPYEQYF. The CDR3 DNA reads as TGTGCCAGTAGTATAGTTGGCGACCCCTACGAGCAGTACTTC.

This chain joins TRBV19 and TRBJ1-4; D remains unclear. This CDR3 spans 13 amino acids. CDR1 LNHDA and CDR2 SQIVND come from the germline V gene (reference sequence). Between the trimmed V and J ends, which lost 3 bases and 8 bases, there was a span of 10 bases. The CDR3 sequence: CASSMRVGEKLFF. Written as DNA, the CDR3 is TGTGCCAGTAGTATGCGGGTTGGGGAAAAACTGTTTTTT.

The rearrangement links TRBV6-5 to TRBJ2-1, with D tentatively TRBD1 (5 bases). Germline loops: CDR1 MNHEY, CDR2 SVGAGI. V was pared by 6 bases and J by 13 bases, with 19 bases between. This CDR3 contains 13 residues. The DNA of the CDR3 is TGTGCCAGCAGACTTAGAAATCAGGGATATCAGTTCTTC. Protein: CASRLRNQGYQFF.

This rearrangement joins TRBV21-1 to TRBJ1-2; TRBD1 is the table's D call, not checked against the DNA. TRBV21-1 is deemed a pseudogene. This CDR3 comprises 14 residues. CDR3 bases: TGTGCCAGCACGGGGACAGGGGAACGGGATGGCTACACCTTC. This encodes CASTGTGERDGYTF.

This clone was counted only a few times. The chain recombines TRBV2 with TRBJ1-5; 7 bases are a match to TRBD1. Germline CDR1 is SNHLY and CDR2 is FYNNEI. Losses at the gene ends were 6 bases for V and 3 bases for J; bases not matched to a gene: 8. The CDR3 is 15 residues long. CDR3 sequence: CASSNRGTDNQPQHF. DNA for the CDR3: TGTGCCAGCAGCAACAGGGGAACGGACAATCAGCCCCAGCATTTT.

This clone came up once. This chain joins TRBV28 and TRBJ2-3; possibly TRBD1 for D (5 bases). The CDR3 runs 13 residues. The germline CDR1 and CDR2 sequences are MDHEN and SYDVKM. The V end was cut by 5 bases, the J end by 5 bases, with 11 bases between. The CDR3 DNA sequence: TGTGCCAGCAGTAAGACAGCGCTAGATACGCAGTATTTT. Translation gives CASSKTALDTQYF.

Within the sample, this clone is medium-sized. The CDR3 DNA is TGTGCCAGCAGGTTAGCGGGAGAAGAGACCCAGTACTTC. As protein: CASRLAGEETQYF. The chain couples TRBV5-4 to TRBJ2-5, with TRBD2 identical over 9 bases. The V segment lost 5 bases and the J segment 3 bases; nucleotides outside the gene matches: 2. The CDR3 has 13 amino acids. Germline V gene lookup returns CDR1 SGHNT and CDR2 YYREEE (reference sequence).

The V and J genes are TRBV7-3 and TRBJ2-5; 7 nucleotides align to TRBD1. The CDR3 spans 14 residues. Looked up from germline, CDR1 is SGHTA and CDR2 is FQGTGA. V trimming: 4 bases; J trimming: 5 bases; junction bases outside the gene matches: 7. The DNA for the CDR3 is TGTGCCAGCAGCTCCACAGGGGCTGCGGAGACCCAGTACTTC. This gives the protein CASSSTGAAETQYF.

V is TRBV7-2 and J is TRBJ1-6; unclear D gene. The CDR3 runs to 13 residues. CDR1 SGHTA and CDR2 FQGNSA come from the germline V gene. V was cut by 3 bases and J by 7 bases, with 7 bases left in between. CDR3 protein: CASSLGGNSPLHF. The CDR3 DNA is TGTGCCAGCAGCTTGGGAGGGAATTCACCCCTCCACTTT.

The genes are TRBV19 and TRBJ2-6; TRBD2 is a possible D gene (6 bases). The CDR3 is made up of 17 amino acids. V shed 4 bases and J shed 0 bases, with 13 bases lying between them. Germline CDR1 is LNHDA and CDR2 is SQIVND (reference sequence). The CDR3 nucleotides are TGTGCCAGTAGTACGGGACTTTTGAGCTCTGGGGCCAACGTCCTGACTTTC. As protein: CASSTGLLSSGANVLTF.

CDR3 nucleotide sequence: TGCGCCAGCAGCTTGGAACCTGGTACCTACAATGAGCAGTTCTTC. Its translation: CASSLEPGTYNEQFF. The chain carries TRBV5-1 and TRBJ2-1, with unresolved D. There are 15 residues in the CDR3. Germline assignment: CDR1 SGHRS and CDR2 YFSETQ. The germline V and J ends were trimmed by 0 bases and 2 bases, with 9 bases remaining between them.

Details on this clone: The limits of the CDR3 on the DNA are not certain, so only TCRdb's listed CDR3 is given. The V gene is TRBV19, the J gene TRBJ2-1; TRBD1 is the table's D call, not checked against the DNA. Germline V CDR1 and CDR2: LNHDA, SQIVND (reference sequence). Inclusive of both ends, the CDR3 amounts to 15 amino acids. CDR3 residues: CASSILALNYNEQFF.